The clone carrying this T cell receptor beta chain was counted at least ten times. The time point denotes: pre-sensitization, week 0. Treatment in this sample: therapeutic diphenylcyclopropenone sensitization with weekly scalp DPC. The sample belongs to a study of human T cells and chemical hapten exposure. TCRdb processed the RACE reads anew with MiXCR; each CDR3 protein has one entry. This sample has around 350,000 distinct CDR3 sequences, with about 5% found just once. CDR1 is DFQATT and CDR2 is SNEGSKA in the germline V gene (reference sequence). Trimming cost V 2 bases and J 0 bases; bases outside gene matches: 12. There are 18 residues in the CDR3.

This sample comprised whole blood, obtained in connection with sensitization to the hapten diphenylcyclopropenone (DPC). The receptor was isolated from a woman under 30 with alopecia areata. Some clones in this sample may be carry-over from other donors' samples. V usage is TRBV20-1 and J usage is TRBJ1-5; 8 bases agree with TRBD1. The CDR3 region is CSARTGTGPPHSNQPQHF. The CDR3 DNA sequence: TGCAGTGCTAGAACCGGGACAGGCCCACCCCATAGCAATCAGCCCCAGCATTTT.